This entry describes one T cell receptor beta chain. Its matching antigen is unknown. V dropped 7 bases and J dropped 4; count of bases not matched to a gene: 15. The germline CDR1 and CDR2 sequences are SGHRS and YFSETQ. The CDR3 contains 16 residues. This sample is drawn from a study of T cells in Graves' hyperthyroidism and ophthalmopathy. Regarding the study as a whole: Prediction of ophthalmopathy progression came a median roughly 6.4 months pre-onset.

The source material, RNA transcripts, was used to amplify TCR beta CDR3 regions. The HTBI primer set served for first-round RT-PCR of the TCR CDR3. MiXCR, applied by TCRdb to the multiplex PCR reads, yields one record per CDR3 protein. In the table there are about 700,000 distinct CDR3 sequences, 40% to 55% of which are singletons. Sequenced input: peripheral blood or thyroid tissue (not recorded which). The receptor was isolated from an adult man with Graves' disease, either hyperthyroidism or ophthalmopathy (not recorded which). The rearrangement joins TRBV5-1 to TRBJ2-5; 8 bases fit TRBD2. The CDR3 loop reads CASQRGTAGGGETQYF. The CDR3 coding sequence is TGCGCCAGCCAAAGGGGTACGGCGGGAGGTGGAGAGACCCAGTACTTC.